Included here is one TCR beta chain sequence, with context. Here immunoSEQ multiplex PCR was the method, and the copy in TCRdb shows in-frame clones only, minus some. The data show some 55,000 clones, 90% seen once. The sample originates from a study of blood T cell repertoires in COVID-19. Study-level background: The origin of the acute and convalescent COVID-19 samples was the United States, Italy and Spain.

The germline V gene has CDR1 MDHEN and CDR2 SYDVKM. V was clipped by 7 bases and J by 0 bases; unmatched bases: 6. The CDR3 loop spans 14 amino acids. The sample consisted of peripheral blood. This clonotype was obtained from a human donor in a cohort sampled during active COVID-19. V gene TRBV28 combines with J gene TRBJ2-7; TRBD2 agrees at 7 bases. The CDR3 coding sequence is TGTGCCAGCATGGGACGGGACTACTCCTACGAGCAGTACTTC. Translated, it gives CASMGRDYSYEQYF.